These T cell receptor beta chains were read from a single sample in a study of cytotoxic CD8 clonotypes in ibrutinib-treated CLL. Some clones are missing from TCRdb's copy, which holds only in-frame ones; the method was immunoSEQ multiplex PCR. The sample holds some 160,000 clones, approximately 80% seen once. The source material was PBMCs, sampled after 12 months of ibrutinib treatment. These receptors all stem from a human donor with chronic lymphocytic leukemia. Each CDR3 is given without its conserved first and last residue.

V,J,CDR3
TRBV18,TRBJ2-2,ASSQGNTGELF
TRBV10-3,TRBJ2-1,AISESQGHNEQF
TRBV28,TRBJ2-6,ATMAQSLAGGPLSGANVLT
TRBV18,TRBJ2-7,ASSPVRGEQY
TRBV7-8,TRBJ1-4,ASGSEGRINEKLF
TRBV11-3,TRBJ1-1,ASSLPGGNTEAF
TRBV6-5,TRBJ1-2,ASSYSGGGTYGYT
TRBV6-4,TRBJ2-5,ASTRRETQY
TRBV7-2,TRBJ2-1,ASSSRTSGSYNEQF
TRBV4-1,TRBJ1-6,ASSQEGRDSPLH
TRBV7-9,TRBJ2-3,ASSQGGVWTDTQY
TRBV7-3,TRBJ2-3,ASSLMGLAADTQY
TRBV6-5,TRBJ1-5,ASRGGREYQPQH
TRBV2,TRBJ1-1,ASSEVPGQGVTEAF
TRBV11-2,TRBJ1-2,ASSFKRTDLPGYT
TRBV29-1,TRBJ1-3,SVEGDSGNTIY
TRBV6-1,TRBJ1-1,ASEKDSKYTEAF
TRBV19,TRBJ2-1,ASSIGFGGGIDRQF
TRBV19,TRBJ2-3,ASGTGMYLDTQY
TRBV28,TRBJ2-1,SGGRSWSEQF
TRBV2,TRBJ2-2,ASSVNSGMF
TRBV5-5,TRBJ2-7,ASSQLSPEQY
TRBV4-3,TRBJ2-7,ASSQWTAYEQY
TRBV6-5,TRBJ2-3,ASSYMAKDTQY
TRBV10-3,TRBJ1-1,AISRLATAMNTEAF
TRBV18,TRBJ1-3,ASSPTGSGNTIY
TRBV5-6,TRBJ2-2,ASSLTPTGSNTGELF
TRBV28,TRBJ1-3,ASRGSLGAVGNTIY
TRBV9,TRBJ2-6,ASSGTGRSSGANVLT
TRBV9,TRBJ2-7,ASSVGVSGPYEQY
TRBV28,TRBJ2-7,ASSSAGTSQVGEQY
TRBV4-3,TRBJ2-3,ASSQDNGGGGTDTQY
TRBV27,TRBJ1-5,ASSLSRTSNQPQH
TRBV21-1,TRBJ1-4,ASRILNTGAGATNEKLF
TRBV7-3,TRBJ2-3,ASSLFISGLAGEYTQY
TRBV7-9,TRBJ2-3,ASSLGAPPDTQY
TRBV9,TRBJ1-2,ASSPRGGNYGYT
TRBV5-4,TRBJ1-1,ASSLEARWNTEAF
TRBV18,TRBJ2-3,ASSPLRLAVGTDTQY
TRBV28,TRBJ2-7,ASSLAGGRYEQY
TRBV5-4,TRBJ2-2,ASRLGTGGAGELF
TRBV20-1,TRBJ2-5,SAARSETQY
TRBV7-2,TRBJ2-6,AKRRGSGANVLT
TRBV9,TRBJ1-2,ASSVATGPGGGYT
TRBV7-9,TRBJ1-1,ASSASQPEAF
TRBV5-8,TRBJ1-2,ASDETGDYGYT
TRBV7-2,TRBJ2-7,ASSRTSNEQY
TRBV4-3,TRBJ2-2,ASSQQYRGANTGELF
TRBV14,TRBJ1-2,ASSPPGQFNYGYT
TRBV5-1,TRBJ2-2,ASSFTGTMNTGELF
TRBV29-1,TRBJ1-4,SVVKGVNEKLF
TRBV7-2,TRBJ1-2,ASSLSTGGANYGYT
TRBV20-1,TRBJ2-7,SVSSVSEQY
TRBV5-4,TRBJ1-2,ASSLVDRASYGYT
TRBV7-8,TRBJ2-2,ASSPSILAGAGTGELF
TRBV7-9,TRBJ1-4,ASSLGGLGEKLF
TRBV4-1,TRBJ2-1,ASSQAGREIGDEQF
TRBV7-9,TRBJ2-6,ASSVGNSGANVLT